Listed here are 18 T cell receptor beta chains from one sample, sequenced in a study of technical replicates of blood from several donors. Generated by immunoSEQ multiplex PCR, the TCRdb table keeps only in-frame clones and is missing some. This table has 75,000 to 90,000 clones, 96% appearing once. The sequenced sample was T cells isolated from PBMCs. These receptors all stem from a human donor in good health.

V gene TRBV11-2 combines with J gene TRBJ2-5, with D tentatively TRBD1 (5 bases). The length of the CDR3 is 15 residues. Germline V CDR1 and CDR2: SGHAT, FQNNGV. Trimming left V 5 bases short and J 6 bases short, with 19 bases between. The CDR3 spells CASSPLGRALQTQYF. The CDR3, as DNA: TGTGCCAGCAGCCCTCTTGGCAGGGCACTACAGACCCAGTACTTC.

This clone was picked up a small number of times. This chain links TRBV7-9 with TRBJ1-2; the D gene is possibly TRBD1 (5 bases). Trimming shortened V by 1 base and J by 4 bases, and 7 bases separated the two germline ends. The CDR3 has 13 amino acids. Germline V gene data show CDR1 as SEHNR and CDR2 as FQNEAQ (reference sequence). CDR3 amino acids: CASSLGGGYGYTF. Written as DNA, the CDR3 is TGTGCCAGCAGCTTAGGGGGCGGCTATGGCTACACCTTC.

This chain links TRBV5-6 with TRBJ1-3; 8 nucleotides agree with TRBD1. Trimming at V came to 3 bases and at J to 4 bases, leaving 3 bases not matched to a gene. Germline V gene lookup returns CDR1 SGHDT and CDR2 YYEEEE. CDR3 length: 14 amino acids. CDR3 region: CASSWTGTGNTIYF. The CDR3 region has the DNA TGTGCCAGCAGCTGGACAGGGACCGGAAACACCATATATTTT.

In its sample, this clone was seen once. The rearrangement links TRBV28 to TRBJ1-2; perhaps TRBD1 as D (5 bases). Trimming took 4 bases from V and 0 from J, leaving 9 bases between them. The germline CDR1 and CDR2 sequences are MDHEN and SYDVKM. This CDR3 has 14 amino acids. CDR3 sequence reads: CASSYRLSNYGYTF. The CDR3 coding sequence is TGTGCCAGCAGTTACAGGCTCTCTAACTATGGCTACACCTTC.

The gene calls are TRBV6-5 and TRBJ2-5; TRBD1 matches at 7 bases. The J segment lost 5 bases and the V segment lost 8 bases, leaving 5 bases of the junction unmatched. CDR3 length equals 12 residues. CDR1 MNHEY and CDR2 SVGAGI come from the germline V gene. The chain's CDR3 is CASFDRDETQYF. Written as DNA, the CDR3 is TGTGCCAGCTTCGACAGGGACGAGACCCAGTACTTC.

The rearrangement joins TRBV28 to TRBJ1-4; 7 bases align to TRBD1. This CDR3 has 13 amino acids. Germline V gene lookup returns CDR1 MDHEN and CDR2 SYDVKM. Germline trimming cut 5 bases from V and 6 bases from J; bases unmatched to any gene: 3. The CDR3 bases are TGTGCCAGCAGTGCCGGACAGGATGAAAAACTGTTTTTT. This encodes CASSAGQDEKLFF.

The J gene is TRBJ2-7, the V gene TRBV7-2, with 11 bases aligning to TRBD2. The CDR3 is 14 amino acids. The germline CDR1 and CDR2 sequences are SGHTA and FQGNSA. V lost 8 bases and J lost 2; bases outside the gene matches: 5. The CDR3 DNA sequence: TGTGCCAGCGGCGCTAGCGGGAGGCCCTACGAGCAGTACTTC. It translates to CASGASGRPYEQYF.

A single count supports this clone. The rearrangement joins TRBV10-3 to TRBJ1-4; 7 positions match TRBD1. With 3 bases clipped from V and 10 bases from J, the junction kept 5 bases outside the gene matches. In germline, CDR1 is ENHRY, CDR2 SYGVKD. The CDR3 consists of 13 residues. CDR3 loop: CAISEGGRGKLFF. In nucleotides, the CDR3 is TGTGCCATCAGTGAAGGGGGCAGGGGAAAACTGTTTTTT.

The chain uses TRBV27 and TRBJ1-3; the match to TRBD1 covers 8 bases. Germline values: CDR1 MNHEY, CDR2 SMNVEV (reference sequence). V was clipped by 5 bases and J by 4 bases; unmatched bases: 1. There are 13 residues in the CDR3. CDR3: CASSQGAGNTIYF. CDR3 nucleotide sequence: TGTGCCAGCAGTCAGGGGGCGGGAAACACCATATATTTT.

The genes are TRBV7-9 and TRBJ1-4; tentatively, D is TRBD1 (6 bases). There are 15 residues in the CDR3. Germline V gene sequence: CDR1 SEHNR, CDR2 FQNEAQ (reference sequence). Trimming pared 1 base from V and 4 bases from J, leaving 10 bases between. CDR3 bases: TGTGCCAGCAGCTTAGTGGACAGTAATAATGAAAAACTGTTTTTT. Protein sequence: CASSLVDSNNEKLFF. Looking up the rest from reference TRBV7-9 and TRBJ1-4 gives the full variable domain: DTGVSQNPRHKITKRGQNVTFRCDPISEHNRLYWYRQTLGQGPEFLTYFQNEAQLEKSRLLSDRFSAERPKGSFSTLEIQRTEQGDSAMYLCASSLVDSNNEKLFFGSGTQLSVL.

The CDR3: CASSGQGNQETQYF. DNA of the CDR3: TGTGCCAGCAGCGGTCAGGGGAATCAAGAGACCCAGTACTTC. The chain joins TRBV7-3 to TRBJ2-5, with D possibly matching TRBD1 (6 bases). CDR3 size: 14 residues. With 5 bases removed from V and 2 bases from J, the gap between germline ends came to 12 bases. Germline assignment: CDR1 SGHTA and CDR2 FQGTGA.

The gene calls are TRBV7-8 and TRBJ2-1; 12 nucleotides match TRBD2. Per germline, CDR1 SGHVS and CDR2 FQNEAQ. This CDR3 has 15 residues. V gave up 5 bases and J gave up 7 bases; unmatched junction bases: 6. CDR3 sequence: CASSPGLAGTNEQFF. CDR3 in DNA: TGTGCCAGCAGCCCGGGACTAGCGGGCACTAATGAGCAGTTCTTC.

The chain recombines TRBV7-9 with TRBJ1-1; 10 nucleotides line up with TRBD1. CDR1 SEHNR and CDR2 FQNEAQ come from the germline V gene (reference sequence). The junction had 2 bases not matched to a gene; V was cut back by 7 bases and J by 3 bases. The CDR3 extends over 13 amino acids. The CDR3 reads CASTGQGDTEAFF. The CDR3 nucleotides are TGTGCCAGCACCGGACAGGGGGACACTGAAGCTTTCTTT.

This chain joins TRBV28 and TRBJ2-7, with TRBD2 matching 11 bases. The CDR3 spans 14 residues. V was clipped by 10 bases and J by 4 bases; unmatched bases: 9. The germline V gene encodes CDR1 MDHEN and CDR2 SYDVKM. The CDR3 loop reads CATWTSGSLYEQYF. CDR3 bases: TGTGCCACCTGGACTAGCGGGTCTTTATACGAGCAGTACTTC.

The chain employs TRBV28 and TRBJ1-2, with 8 bases that match TRBD1. This CDR3 contains 16 residues. Germline CDR1 reads MDHEN; CDR2 reads SYDVKM. J lost 4 bases, V lost 5 bases, and 12 bases had no gene match. The CDR3 DNA follows: TGTGCCAGCAGTCTAGGGGACAGGAGAGCAGGCTATGGCTACACCTTC. Amino acid sequence: CASSLGDRRAGYGYTF.

The chain is built from TRBV27 and TRBJ2-3, with 11 bases aligning to TRBD2. This CDR3 is built from 17 residues. With V trimmed by 0 bases and J by 1 base, 3 bases remained unmatched. Germline lookup yields CDR1 MNHEY and CDR2 SMNVEV (reference sequence). The CDR3: CASSLSVTSGGTDTQYF. The CDR3 region has the DNA TGTGCCAGCAGTTTATCCGTGACTAGCGGGGGCACAGATACGCAGTATTTT.

The V call is TRBV9, the J call TRBJ2-1, with 7 bases lining up with TRBD2. The CDR3 extends over 15 amino acids. Germline V gene data show CDR1 as SGDLS and CDR2 as YYNGEE. Losses at the gene ends were 7 bases for V and 0 bases for J; bases not matched to a gene: 7. In DNA form, the CDR3 reads TGTGCCAGCGGATCTGGCGGGAGCTCCTACAATGAGCAGTTCTTC. Translation gives CASGSGGSSYNEQFF.

The V gene is TRBV28, the J gene TRBJ1-2; tentative D call: TRBD1 (5 bases). V gave up 5 bases and J gave up 3 bases, with 10 bases separating them. This CDR3 region has 13 residues. Germline V lookup: CDR1 MDHEN, CDR2 SYDVKM. CDR3 residues: CASSSREDYGYTF. The CDR3 DNA sequence: TGTGCCAGCAGTAGCAGGGAGGACTATGGCTACACCTTC.